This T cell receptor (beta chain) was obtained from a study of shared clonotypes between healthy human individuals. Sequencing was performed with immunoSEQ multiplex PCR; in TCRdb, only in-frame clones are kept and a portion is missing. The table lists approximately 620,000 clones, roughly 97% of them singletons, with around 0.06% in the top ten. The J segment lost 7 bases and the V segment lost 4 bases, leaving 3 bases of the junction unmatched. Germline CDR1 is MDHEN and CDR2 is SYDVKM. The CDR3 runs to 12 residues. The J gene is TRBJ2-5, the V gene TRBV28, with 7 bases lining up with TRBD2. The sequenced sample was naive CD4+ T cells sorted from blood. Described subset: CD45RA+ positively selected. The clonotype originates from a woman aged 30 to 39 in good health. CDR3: CASSYGRATQYF. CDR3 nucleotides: TGTGCCAGCAGTTATGGGAGGGCGACCCAGTACTTC.